This TCR beta chain derives from a study of blood T cell repertoires in COVID-19 (dated by TCRdb to 2020 to 2022). Regarding the research as a whole: The collaborator samples originated in the United States, Italy and Spain and spanned the acute and convalescent phases of COVID-19. The repertoires were made available in a free public database intended to serve as a resource for research on the immune response to SARS-CoV-2. The dataset comprised deeply sampled blood TCRbeta repertoires from subjects exposed to, actively infected with, or recovered from COVID-19. Where available, HLA class I and class II types were obtained from metadata supplied by the sample provider rather than from assay-based typing. The material from the prospective study consisted of cDNA or gDNA derived from T cells, B-cell-depleted T cells, or PBMCs. The sample metadata nearly always contained a de-identified subject ID, COVID-19 status, age in years and sex. The samples were drawn from two sources: the first 160 participants of the ongoing ImmuneRACE study, and fewer than 1,500 subjects contributed by 6 global collaborators.

Relative to germline, V is 3 bases shorter and J is 3 bases shorter, with 14 bases between their ends. According to the germline V gene, CDR1 reads SGHAT and CDR2 reads FQNNGV. The CDR3 has 15 amino acids, counting the end cysteine and phenylalanine. Of all the DNA, just the CDR3 is kept, 45 bases in frame from base 1. At one collaborating source in Seattle, patients were enrolled during active infection and were followed longitudinally through the course of disease. Each collaborating institution followed its own protocols to collect whole blood in K2EDTA tubes. For TCRbeta analysis, collaborators shipped samples in one of three forms: frozen whole blood, isolated PBMCs, or DNA extracted from either of those sample types. Broader findings and caveats from the paper: The amount of clinical and demographic metadata varied by source and participant and was provided uncurated.

This clone came up a few times. Its antigen remains undetermined. Base qualities are not provided; no much larger clone lies one nucleotide away. TCRbeta CDR3 regions were amplified from genomic DNA using the immunoSEQ Assay, a bias-controlled multiplex PCR. The paper's data handling went like this. Within the assay, amplification of reference gene primers was used to estimate how many nucleated cells each sample contained. To quantify the absolute abundance of each unique TCRbeta CDR3 rearrangement, sequence reads were collapsed and filtered. Productive Simpson clonality was computed per sample as the square root of Simpson's diversity index over productive rearrangements. Drawn from immuneACCESS, this table holds only the in-frame rearrangements with V and J called that TCRdb kept. Clones are partly lost; checked studies trace under half to an unresolved V gene and leave the rest unexplained. For V, J and clone size, that table is used; D and trimming come from the DNA. Across this sample there are around 250,000 clones, with around 86% seen only once. The ten biggest clones cover 5% to 7% of the sample.

This TCR came from a woman aged 80 or over with COVID-19, enrolled during active disease. The sample consisted of peripheral blood. Rearrangement joined TRBV11-2 to TRBJ1-2; 5 matching bases give a weak D call of TRBD1. The bases are TGTGCCAGCAGCTTGGGGCAGATAAAAGACTATGGCTACACCTTC. Its protein product is CASSLGQIKDYGYTF.